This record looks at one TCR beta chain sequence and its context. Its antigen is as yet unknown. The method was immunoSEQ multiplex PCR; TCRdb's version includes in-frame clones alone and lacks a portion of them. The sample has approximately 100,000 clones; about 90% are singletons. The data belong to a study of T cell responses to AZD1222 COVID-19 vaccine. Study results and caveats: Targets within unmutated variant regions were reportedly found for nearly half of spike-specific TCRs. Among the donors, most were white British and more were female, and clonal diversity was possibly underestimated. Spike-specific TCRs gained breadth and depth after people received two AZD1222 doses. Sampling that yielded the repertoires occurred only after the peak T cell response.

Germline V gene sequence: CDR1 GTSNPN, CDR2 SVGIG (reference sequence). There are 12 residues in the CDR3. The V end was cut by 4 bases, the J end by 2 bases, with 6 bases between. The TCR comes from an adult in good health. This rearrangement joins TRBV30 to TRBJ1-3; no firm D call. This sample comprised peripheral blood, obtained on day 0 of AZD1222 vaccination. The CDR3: CAWMNAGNTIYF. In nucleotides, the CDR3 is TGTGCCTGGATGAACGCTGGAAACACCATATATTTT.